The rows below give T cell receptor beta chains drawn from one sample of a study of T cells in Graves' hyperthyroidism and ophthalmopathy. MiXCR, applied by TCRdb to the multiplex PCR reads, yields one record per CDR3 protein. Counted here are more than 300,000 distinct CDR3 sequences, around 13% occurring once; the ten biggest clones make up 20% to 25%. What was sequenced was blood. The origin of the receptors is a woman aged 25 to 39 with Graves' hyperthyroidism. CDR3s include the opening cysteine and the closing phenylalanine or tryptophan. The order of the fields is V gene, clone size, J gene, D gene, CDR3 DNA, CDR3 protein. D genes are given only for firm matches. Only part of the rows carry a size: once, few, many, or a class if the clone is expanded.

V gene: TRBV2
clone size: many
J gene: TRBJ1-5
D gene: NA
CDR3 DNA: TGTGCCAGCAGTGAAGCGTCGACACTGCCACGGCCCCAGCATTTT
CDR3 protein: CASSEASTLPRPQHF

V gene: TRBV11-2
clone size: few
J gene: TRBJ1-6
D gene: NA
CDR3 DNA: TGTGCCAGCAGCTTAGACGGCTCCGGGGGCCCAAATTCACCCCTCCACTTT
CDR3 protein: CASSLDGSGGPNSPLHF

V gene: TRBV7-2
clone size: many
J gene: TRBJ2-1
D gene: TRBD2
CDR3 DNA: TGTGCCAGCAGCCGCGGACTAGCGGGGGTTGGAGCCAATGGGAATGAGCAGTTCTTC
CDR3 protein: CASSRGLAGVGANGNEQFF

V gene: TRBV20-1
clone size: NA
J gene: TRBJ1-2
D gene: NA
CDR3 DNA: TGCAGTGACGGGGGCAACCTAGGGTATGGCTACACCTTC
CDR3 protein: CSDGGNLGYGYTF

V gene: TRBV6-5
clone size: few
J gene: TRBJ1-5
D gene: NA
CDR3 DNA: TGTGCCAGCAGTTACTCGAGGGGTAGCAATCAGCCCCAGCATTTT
CDR3 protein: CASSYSRGSNQPQHF

V gene: TRBV27
clone size: many
J gene: TRBJ2-7
D gene: NA
CDR3 DNA: TGTGGTTTACCACCTAGGGAGCAGTACTTC
CDR3 protein: CGLPPREQYF

V gene: TRBV5-1
clone size: many
J gene: TRBJ2-1
D gene: TRBD2
CDR3 DNA: TGCGCCAGCAGCGGGTCGGCGGGAGGGCCCTCTGAGCAGTTCTTC
CDR3 protein: CASSGSAGGPSEQFF

V gene: TRBV5-8
clone size: NA
J gene: TRBJ2-3
D gene: TRBD2
CDR3 DNA: TGTGCCAGCAGCTGGGGGGGAATGGATTCAGATACGCAGTATTTT
CDR3 protein: CASSWGGMDSDTQYF

V gene: TRBV6-1
clone size: NA
J gene: TRBJ2-7
D gene: NA
CDR3 DNA: TGTGCCAGCAGTGGGGGCCGTTCGTCCTACGAGCAGTACTTC
CDR3 protein: CASSGGRSSYEQYF

V gene: TRBV11-1
clone size: many
J gene: TRBJ2-3
D gene: TRBD1
CDR3 DNA: TGTGCCAGCAGCTTAGCAACAGGGGACACGCAGTATTTT
CDR3 protein: CASSLATGDTQYF

V gene: TRBV7-9
clone size: NA
J gene: TRBJ2-5
D gene: NA
CDR3 DNA: TGTGCCAGCAGCTTTACACAGTACCAAGAGACCCAGTACTTC
CDR3 protein: CASSFTQYQETQYF

V gene: TRBV12-3/TRBV12-4
clone size: many
J gene: TRBJ2-5
D gene: NA
CDR3 DNA: TGTGCCAGCTCTCCCAACGGGGAGACCCAGTACTTC
CDR3 protein: CASSPNGETQYF

V gene: TRBV19
clone size: NA
J gene: TRBJ2-2
D gene: NA
CDR3 DNA: TGTGCCAGTATTAGGGCGAACACCGGGGAGCTGTTTTTT
CDR3 protein: CASIRANTGELFF

V gene: TRBV27
clone size: NA
J gene: TRBJ1-5
D gene: NA
CDR3 DNA: TGTGCCAGCAGCTTTACAGCCTGGGGAGTCAATCAGCCCCAGCATTTT
CDR3 protein: CASSFTAWGVNQPQHF

V gene: TRBV10-1
clone size: many
J gene: TRBJ1-2
D gene: NA
CDR3 DNA: TGCGCCAGCAGTGAGTCCCAGGGATATGGCTACACCTTC
CDR3 protein: CASSESQGYGYTF

V gene: TRBV12-3/TRBV12-4
clone size: many
J gene: TRBJ1-2
D gene: NA
CDR3 DNA: TGTGCCAGCAGTGCCCCCTTAGCGCGAGGCTACACCTTC
CDR3 protein: CASSAPLARGYTF

V gene: TRBV24-1
clone size: NA
J gene: TRBJ1-5
D gene: NA
CDR3 DNA: TGTGCCCCGCGGGTTCAGCCCCAGCATTTT
CDR3 protein: CAPRVQPQHF

V gene: TRBV30
clone size: many
J gene: TRBJ2-7
D gene: NA
CDR3 DNA: TGTGCCTGGATTCCTAGGGGTAGCTCCTACGAGCAGTACTTC
CDR3 protein: CAWIPRGSSYEQYF

V gene: TRBV20-1
clone size: many
J gene: TRBJ2-1
D gene: NA
CDR3 DNA: TGCAGTGCTACCGAGGTCCCGAGCAACAATGAGCAGTTCTTC
CDR3 protein: CSATEVPSNNEQFF

V gene: TRBV7-6
clone size: NA
J gene: TRBJ2-2
D gene: NA
CDR3 DNA: TGTGCCAGCAGCGAGCGTCGGGAGTCAAGGGGCACCGGGGAGCTGTTTTTT
CDR3 protein: CASSERRESRGTGELFF